Listed here are 26 T cell receptor beta chains from one sample, sequenced in a study of T cell responses to AZD1222 COVID-19 vaccine. The method was immunoSEQ multiplex PCR; TCRdb's version includes in-frame clones alone and lacks a portion of them. The table lists approximately 190,000 clones, about 94% of them singletons. The sequencing here drew on peripheral blood, taken on day 0 of AZD1222 vaccination. The receptor source for this set is an adult in good health.

This clone was counted once. The chain couples TRBV7-9 to TRBJ2-2; 13 bases are shared with TRBD2. CDR1 SEHNR and CDR2 FQNEAQ come from the germline V gene (reference sequence). The CDR3 runs to 19 residues. J lost 1 base, V lost 1 base, and 6 bases had no gene match. The CDR3 loop is CASSLVPGLAGRNTGELFF. The DNA for the CDR3 is TGTGCCAGCAGCTTAGTGCCGGGACTAGCGGGGAGGAACACCGGGGAGCTGTTTTTT.

This clone is a singleton in its sample. The J gene is TRBJ2-7, the V gene TRBV10-3; 7 positions agree with TRBD1. Trimming at V came to 10 bases and at J to 2 bases, leaving 11 bases not matched to a gene. The CDR3 contains 14 residues. Germline lookup yields CDR1 ENHRY and CDR2 SYGVKD. CDR3 nucleotides: TGTGCCACGCAAGGGACAGCGCAAACCTACGAGCAGTACTTC. Translation: CATQGTAQTYEQYF.

This clone was observed a handful of times. This chain uses TRBV27 with TRBJ1-5, with a weak D call TRBD1 (5 bases). Germline CDR1 MNHEY, CDR2 SMNVEV (reference sequence). The CDR3 has 16 residues. V shed 6 bases and J shed 0 bases, with 15 bases lying between them. CDR3 in DNA: TGTGCCAGCAGCCGGGGCGCGGACGGTAGCAATCAGCCCCAGCATTTT. Translated, it gives CASSRGADGSNQPQHF.

The chain carries TRBV28 and TRBJ2-3; D gene unclear. Looked up from germline, CDR1 is MDHEN and CDR2 is SYDVKM. The V gene lost 5 bases and the J gene lost 1 base, with 7 bases spanning the gap. The CDR3 sequence is 13 residues long. The CDR3 loop is CASSPPGTDTQYF. CDR3 DNA sequence: TGTGCCAGCAGTCCCCCGGGCACAGATACGCAGTATTTT.

The CDR3 nucleotides are TGTGCCAGCTCACCCGCTGTGAGCTCCTATAATTCACCCCTCCACTTT. It codes for CASSPAVSSYNSPLHF. The chain recombines TRBV18 with TRBJ1-6; no clear D gene. This CDR3 is built from 16 residues. Trimming left V 3 bases short and J 0 bases short, with 9 bases between. Per the germline V gene, CDR1 is KGHSH and CDR2 is LQKENI.

Sample share makes this clone medium-sized. Compared with germline, one end of the junction differs, possibly owing to a read error. V gene TRBV10-3 combines with J gene TRBJ1-4, with a tentative D call TRBD1 (5 bases). CDR3 length: 13 residues. The germline V gene has CDR1 ENHRY and CDR2 SYGVKD. The CDR3 nucleotides are TGTGCTATCAGCGGGGGGGGGAATGAAAAACTGTTTTTT. This translates into CAISGGGNEKLFF.

The rearrangement links TRBV7-9 to TRBJ2-7; D perhaps matches TRBD1 (7 bases). The CDR3 sequence is 18 residues long. V was trimmed by 5 bases and J by 2 bases, leaving 25 bases between them. Germline V gives CDR1 SEHNR, CDR2 FQNEAQ (reference sequence). The CDR3 spells CASSPWGQGGFVPYEQYF. For the CDR3, the DNA is TGTGCCAGCAGCCCCTGGGGGCAGGGGGGTTTTGTTCCCTACGAGCAGTACTTC.

The V call is TRBV19, the J call TRBJ1-5, with 8 positions matching TRBD1. V lost 5 bases, J lost 7 bases, and 10 bases stayed unmatched. CDR1 is LNHDA, CDR2 SQIVND, per germline (reference sequence). This CDR3 is built from 15 residues. As DNA, the CDR3 is TGTGCCAGTAGTGTCGGGACAGGAAAATCGCAGCCCCAGCATTTT. Translating it yields CASSVGTGKSQPQHF.

This clone was detected only once. The rearrangement uses TRBV29-1 and TRBJ2-7; tentative D call: TRBD1 (6 bases). CDR1 is SQVTM and CDR2 is ANQGSEA in the germline V gene. The CDR3 spans 14 residues. V shed 2 bases and J shed 4 bases, with 15 bases lying between them. The CDR3 loop is CSVESLDRPYEQYF. Here the CDR3 DNA reads TGCAGCGTTGAATCCCTCGACAGGCCATACGAGCAGTACTTC.

This chain connects TRBV29-1 to TRBJ1-2; tentatively, D is TRBD1 (5 bases). Germline lookup yields CDR1 SQVTM and CDR2 ANQGSEA. V was clipped by 7 bases and J by 2 bases, with 26 bases between them. CDR3 size: 17 residues. The CDR3 DNA is TGCAGCGCGAACCTTGGTCAGTCCCAGGGTCCAAACTATGGCTACACCTTC. Its protein is CSANLGQSQGPNYGYTF.

This clone came up once. The chain has TRBV19 and TRBJ1-5, with 7 positions matching TRBD1. The V gene end was trimmed by 11 bases and the J gene end by 1 base; junction bases not matched to a gene: 11. The CDR3 extends over 15 amino acids. Germline values: CDR1 LNHDA, CDR2 SQIVND (reference sequence). Here the CDR3 DNA reads TGTGCCTCTAGAGGGACAGTGTCAAGCAATCAGCCCCAGCATTTT. Protein sequence: CASRGTVSSNQPQHF.

The gene calls are TRBV6-5 and TRBJ2-4, with D possibly matching TRBD1 (5 bases). The CDR3 loop spans 15 amino acids. The germline V gene has CDR1 MNHEY and CDR2 SVGAGI. Trimming left V 5 bases short and J 1 base short, with 12 bases between. CDR3 in DNA: TGTGCCAGCAGTAATGGGGCCGCGGCCAAAAACATTCAGTACTTC. This gives the protein CASSNGAAAKNIQYF.

This rearrangement joins TRBV11-2 to TRBJ2-3; D is perhaps TRBD1 (6 bases). Germline V gives CDR1 SGHAT, CDR2 FQNNGV. Trimming left V 2 bases short and J 9 bases short, with 21 bases between. The CDR3 extends over 16 amino acids. The CDR3 DNA sequence: TGTGCCAGCAGCTTACGCCACAGGACCTGGGGGCGGACGCAGTATTTT. This codes for CASSLRHRTWGRTQYF.

The J gene is TRBJ1-6, the V gene TRBV10-2; tentative D call: TRBD1 (5 bases). V was trimmed by 7 bases and J by 5 bases, leaving 15 bases between them. Per the germline V gene, CDR1 is WSHSY and CDR2 is SAAADI. This CDR3 spans 15 amino acids. CDR3 DNA: TGCGCCAGCAAAGTCGGGGCGGCGGATAATTCACCCCTCCACTTT. Protein: CASKVGAADNSPLHF.

This clone came up once. This chain connects TRBV10-3 to TRBJ2-7; 13 bases are shared with TRBD2. CDR3 size: 14 residues. Per germline, CDR1 ENHRY and CDR2 SYGVKD. Losses at the gene ends were 6 bases for V and 5 bases for J; bases not matched to a gene: 4. The CDR3 sequence: CAIRLGTSGDEQYF. CDR3 in DNA: TGTGCCATCAGACTCGGGACTAGCGGGGACGAGCAGTACTTC.

The V call is TRBV5-1, the J call TRBJ1-3; D is undetermined. Trimming removed 0 bases from V and 2 bases from J, with 6 bases in between. The CDR3 covers 14 residues. Germline V gene data show CDR1 as SGHRS and CDR2 as YFSETQ. CDR3 sequence: CASSLEGTGNTIYF. CDR3 bases: TGCGCCAGCAGCTTGGAAGGGACTGGAAACACCATATATTTT.

The CDR3 sequence is CASSQTIGAGHEKLFF. The CDR3 DNA reads as TGTGCCAGCAGTCAGACCATAGGGGCAGGACATGAAAAACTGTTTTTT. V gene TRBV28 combines with J gene TRBJ1-4; D is perhaps TRBD1 (5 bases). V shed 5 bases and J shed 6 bases, with 19 bases lying between them. Germline CDR1 MDHEN, CDR2 SYDVKM. The CDR3 length is 16 residues.

J is TRBJ2-7 and V is TRBV6-2 or TRBV6-3; perhaps D is TRBD1 or TRBD2 (5 bases each). Looked up from germline, CDR1 is MNHEY and CDR2 is SVGEGT. V was pared by 4 bases and J by 6 bases, with 19 bases between. The CDR3 sequence is 15 residues long. The DNA for the CDR3 is TGTGCCAGCAGTTCCCTGGGACGGGTCCCTGCCGAGCAGTACTTC. Translation: CASSSLGRVPAEQYF.

V usage is TRBV6-5 and J usage is TRBJ1-5, with TRBD1 matching 10 bases. Trimming at V came to 6 bases and at J to 3 bases, leaving 2 bases not matched to a gene. This CDR3 is built from 14 residues. Per the germline V gene, CDR1 is MNHEY and CDR2 is SVGAGI. The CDR3 spells CASRDRGHNQPQHF. CDR3 coding DNA: TGTGCCAGCAGAGACAGGGGGCACAATCAGCCCCAGCATTTT.

This sequence joins TRBV20-1 and TRBJ2-7, with a tentative D call TRBD2 (5 bases). Trimming shortened V by 3 bases and J by 0 bases, and 12 bases separated the two germline ends. Looked up from germline, CDR1 is DFQATT and CDR2 is SNEGSKA (reference sequence). The CDR3 length is 14 residues. The CDR3 nucleotides read TGCAGTGCTAGTCAGGTTGGACTCTCCTACGAGCAGTACTTC. As protein: CSASQVGLSYEQYF.

The chain recombines TRBV7-8 with TRBJ2-1; the match to TRBD1 covers 7 bases. J was trimmed by 2 bases and V by 5 bases; bases with no gene match: 9. Per germline, CDR1 SGHVS and CDR2 FQNEAQ. CDR3 length: 16 residues. The CDR3 region is CASSPGVQGAYNEQFF. CDR3 bases: TGTGCCAGCAGCCCCGGAGTCCAGGGGGCCTACAATGAGCAGTTCTTC.

This sequence joins TRBV29-1 and TRBJ1-2; D uncertain. CDR1 is SQVTM and CDR2 is ANQGSEA in the germline V gene. CDR3 length equals 11 residues. Trimming left V 3 bases short and J 8 bases short, with 10 bases between. The DNA for the CDR3 is TGCAGCGTTGATCACAGAGGAGGCTACACCTTC. Its translation: CSVDHRGGYTF.

The CDR3 bases are TGTGCCAGCAGCCGAGGGACGGGCCGGGGCTATGGCTACACCTTC. It is translated as CASSRGTGRGYGYTF. The genes are TRBV7-8 and TRBJ1-2; TRBD1 is a possible D gene (5 bases). This CDR3 is 15 amino acids long. Germline CDR1 and CDR2: SGHVS and FQNEAQ. V was clipped by 5 bases and J by 4 bases, with 17 bases between them.

The chain combines TRBV27 with TRBJ2-1, with 7 nucleotides matching TRBD2. The J segment lost 5 bases and the V segment lost 4 bases, leaving 5 bases of the junction unmatched. The CDR3 contains 14 residues. CDR1 and CDR2 from the germline V gene are MNHEY and SMNVEV (reference sequence). CDR3 protein: CASSSGGRNNEQFF. DNA for the CDR3: TGTGCCAGCAGTTCCGGCGGGAGAAACAATGAGCAGTTCTTC.

The chain couples TRBV27 to TRBJ1-5, with D unclear. CDR1 and CDR2 (germline): MNHEY, SMNVEV (reference sequence). V was shortened by 2 bases and J by 4 bases, with 12 bases between the two germline ends. CDR3 length: 15 amino acids. The CDR3: CASSLVAAGNQPQHF. The CDR3 coding sequence is TGTGCCAGCAGTTTAGTCGCGGCGGGGAATCAGCCCCAGCATTTT.

This chain joins TRBV28 and TRBJ1-3; the D is unclear. Trimming removed 5 bases at V and 0 bases at J, with 11 bases between. CDR1 MDHEN and CDR2 SYDVKM come from the germline V gene. This CDR3 region has 15 residues. CDR3 sequence: CASSPDLSSGNTIYF. For the CDR3, the DNA is TGTGCCAGCAGTCCCGACCTGAGCTCTGGAAACACCATATATTTT.